This record covers a single TCR beta chain. This record belongs to a study of T cell responses to AZD1222 COVID-19 vaccine. The assay was immunoSEQ multiplex PCR, and TCRdb's table has in-frame clones only and misses some. The sample has 100,000 to 150,000 clones, around 87% seen once. This TCR was sampled from an adult in good health. The sample consisted of peripheral blood, taken on day 0 of AZD1222 vaccination.

As DNA, the CDR3 is TGTGCCATCAGTGAGAAAGGGTTTGAGCAGTACTTC. The encoded protein is CAISEKGFEQYF. This sequence joins TRBV10-3 and TRBJ2-7; D gene uncertain. The germline gives CDR1 ENHRY, CDR2 SYGVKD. The ends were cut back, 2 bases at V and 7 bases at J, with 9 bases in the middle. This CDR3 has 12 residues.